There are a few counts of the clone carrying this T cell receptor beta chain. The antigen is unknown. Making use of molecular barcodes, quantitative 5'-RACE generated TCR beta libraries. TCRdb redid the calling of the 5' RACE reads with MiXCR, one entry per CDR3 protein. Of about 24,000 distinct CDR3 sequences listed, about a sixth were seen once; the top ten hold 25% to 30%. The CDR3 has 14 amino acids. Germline loops: CDR1 SEHNR, CDR2 FQNEAQ (reference sequence). V lost 7 bases and J lost 0, with 10 bases in between. This record comes from a study of CD8 T cells in ankylosing spondylitis. Findings and caveats of the study: A TCR beta motif of seven or eight highly homologous variants appeared characteristic of ankylosing spondylitis blood. The authors found the disease-linked clones to be CD8+ and relatively rare in peripheral blood. From matched ankylosing spondylitis synovial fluid, disease-linked clones were reportedly recovered at significantly enriched levels.

Sequenced input: blood. The sequence derives from a male donor with ankylosing spondylitis or in good health (not recorded which). The chain couples TRBV7-9 to TRBJ2-1; weak D call: TRBD1 (5 bases). DNA for the CDR3: TGTGCCAGCAACAGGATCAGCTCCTACAATGAGCAGTTCTTC. This sequence encodes CASNRISSYNEQFF.